This is a list of T cell receptor beta chains from one sample in a study of blood T cell repertoires in COVID-19. Method: immunoSEQ multiplex PCR; TCRdb's copy keeps in-frame clones and lacks some. The sample holds roughly 200,000 clones, 88% seen once. Sequencing was performed on peripheral blood. Source of these receptors: a man younger than 30 with active or convalescent COVID-19. Both conserved end residues are part of each CDR3. A D gene is named only where the DNA matches it firmly.

V	D	J	CDR3
TRBV2	TRBD2	TRBJ2-5	CASSRLAGGKKETQYF
TRBV7-8	.	TRBJ1-6	CASSSRLGAEYNSPLHF
TRBV19	TRBD1	TRBJ1-2	CASNPTGTNYGYTF
TRBV29-1	.	TRBJ1-1	CSVALTGTQNTEAFF
TRBV29-1	TRBD1	TRBJ1-1	CSAEQGARTEAFF
TRBV30	TRBD1	TRBJ1-2	CAWSITGGSTYGYTF
TRBV11-2	.	TRBJ1-2	CASSFWAGYTF
TRBV6-5	TRBD1	TRBJ2-5	CASSSRTGTETQYF
TRBV25-1	.	TRBJ2-5	CASSAGGETQYF
TRBV30	.	TRBJ2-3	CAWSIGSGNTDTQYF
TRBV25-1	.	TRBJ2-2	CASGHRATGELFF